The clone carrying this T cell receptor (beta chain) was seen many times. Profiled with immunoSEQ multiplex PCR; TCRdb holds only in-frame clones, not every one. The sample consists of roughly 100,000 clones, about 64% of them appearing once. This entry comes from a study of blood T cell repertoires in COVID-19. Per germline, CDR1 SGHVS and CDR2 FQNEAQ. CDR3 length equals 16 residues. The trim removed 3 bases at V and 4 bases at J, leaving 10 bases unmatched. The receptor was derived from a human donor with acute or convalescent COVID-19. The donor label of this sample is uncertain. This sequence joins TRBV7-8 and TRBJ1-2; 8 bases agree with TRBD1. Sequenced input: peripheral blood. DNA of the CDR3: TGTGCCAGCAGCTTGAAGAAGACAGGGGCGGGCTATGGCTACACCTTC. Translated, it gives CASSLKKTGAGYGYTF.